This T cell receptor beta chain was identified during a study of T cell responses to AZD1222 COVID-19 vaccine. Overall study findings and caveats: Spike-wide vaccine-associated CD4 TCRs dominated at 160-218 and 743-854. Repertoire sampling occurred only after the peak T cell response. Baseline serology detected seropositivity in only a handful of AZD1222 recipients.

Some clones are missing from TCRdb's copy, which holds only in-frame ones; the method was immunoSEQ multiplex PCR. This sample has 150,000 to 200,000 clones; around 93% occur once, and the top ten carry 9.2%. The CDR3 has 17 residues. V lost 5 bases to trimming and J lost 2 bases; unmatched junction nucleotides: 10. Germline loops: CDR1 KGHDR, CDR2 SFDVKD. Points on this clone: Its antigen is not identified.

This chain connects TRBV24-1 to TRBJ2-5; 10 nucleotides line up with TRBD2. Sequences were derived from peripheral blood, sampled on day 0 of AZD1222 vaccination. This receptor was identified in an adult in good health. CDR3 DNA sequence: TGTGCCACCAGTGGGGTAGCGGGAGGCTTGTCTCAAGAGACCCAGTACTTC. This translates into CATSGVAGGLSQETQYF.